This T cell receptor beta chain was recovered during a study of T-cell reconstitution after alpha-beta-depleted transplantation in children. Points from the study as a whole: Several hundred expanded graft clones reportedly gave rise to the alpha-beta T cells present about two months after transplant.

The table lists this clonotype with a few counts. Its antigen is currently unknown. Germline loops: CDR1 SGHVS, CDR2 FNYEAQ. Trimming took 5 bases from V and 0 from J; bases not matched to a gene: 10. The CDR3 consists of 17 residues. During its preparation, the TCRbeta library received unique molecular identifiers. One entry per CDR3 protein results from TCRdb running MiXCR on the PCR reads. The sample holds about 640,000 distinct CDR3 sequences; around 13% are singletons and the top ten take 2.2%. Sequenced here: PBMCs, mostly from graft donor cells, sampled 360 days after TCRalphabeta/CD19-depleted stem cell transplant. This chain links TRBV7-6 with TRBJ2-7; 10 nucleotides match TRBD2. This TCR was recovered from a male patient younger than 18 who had a stem cell transplant for acute myeloid leukemia, so the T cells may come from the graft donor. The CDR3 region is CASSLSTSGPFSYEQYF. The CDR3 DNA follows: TGTGCCAGCAGCCTCTCGACTAGCGGGCCTTTCTCCTACGAGCAGTACTTC. The variable domain in full, completed from reference TRBV7-6 and TRBJ2-7, reads GAGVSQSPRYKVTKRGQDVALRCDPISGHVSLYWYRQALGQGPEFLTYFNYEAQQDKSGLPNDRFSAERPEGSISTLTIQRTEQRDSAMYRCASSLSTSGPFSYEQYFGPGTRLTVT.